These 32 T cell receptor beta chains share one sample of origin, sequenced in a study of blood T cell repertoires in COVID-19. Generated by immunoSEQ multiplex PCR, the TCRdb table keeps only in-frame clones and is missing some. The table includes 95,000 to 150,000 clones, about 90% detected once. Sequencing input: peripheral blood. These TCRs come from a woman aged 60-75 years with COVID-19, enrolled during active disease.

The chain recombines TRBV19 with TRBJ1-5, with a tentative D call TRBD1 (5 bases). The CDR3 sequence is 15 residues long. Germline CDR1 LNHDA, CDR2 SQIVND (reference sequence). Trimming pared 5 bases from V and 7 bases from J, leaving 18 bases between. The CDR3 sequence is CASSLRPGMRQPQHF. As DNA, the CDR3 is TGTGCCAGTAGTTTAAGGCCAGGGATGCGGCAGCCCCAGCATTTT.

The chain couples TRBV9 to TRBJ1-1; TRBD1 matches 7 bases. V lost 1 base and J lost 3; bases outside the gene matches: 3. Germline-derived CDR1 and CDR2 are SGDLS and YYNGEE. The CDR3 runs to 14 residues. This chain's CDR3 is CASSVKDRHTEAFF. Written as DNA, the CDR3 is TGTGCCAGCAGCGTAAAGGACAGGCACACTGAAGCTTTCTTT. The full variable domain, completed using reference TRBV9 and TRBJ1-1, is DSGVTQTPKHLITATGQRVTLRCSPRSGDLSVYWYQQSLDQGLQFLIQYYNGEERAKGNILERFSAQQFPDLHSELNLSSLELGDSALYFCASSVKDRHTEAFFGQGTRLTVV.

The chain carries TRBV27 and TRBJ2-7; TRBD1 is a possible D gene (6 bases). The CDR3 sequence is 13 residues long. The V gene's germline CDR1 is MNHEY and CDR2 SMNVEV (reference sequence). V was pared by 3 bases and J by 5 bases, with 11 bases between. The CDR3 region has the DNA TGTGCCAGCAGTTTCAGGGGTTCCCACGAGCAGTACTTC. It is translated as CASSFRGSHEQYF.

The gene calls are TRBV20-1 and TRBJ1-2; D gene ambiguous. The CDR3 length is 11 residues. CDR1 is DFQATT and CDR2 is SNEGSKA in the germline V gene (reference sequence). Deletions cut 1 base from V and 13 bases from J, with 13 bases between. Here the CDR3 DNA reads TGCAGTGCTAGAGTGGGCGGGGTTTTCACCTTC. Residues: CSARVGGVFTF.

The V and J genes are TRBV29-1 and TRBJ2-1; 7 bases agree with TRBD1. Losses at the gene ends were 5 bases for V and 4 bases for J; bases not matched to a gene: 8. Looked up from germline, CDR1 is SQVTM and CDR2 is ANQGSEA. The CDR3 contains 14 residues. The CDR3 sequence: CSVQGESIYNEQFF. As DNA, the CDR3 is TGCAGCGTTCAGGGGGAATCTATATACAATGAGCAGTTCTTC.

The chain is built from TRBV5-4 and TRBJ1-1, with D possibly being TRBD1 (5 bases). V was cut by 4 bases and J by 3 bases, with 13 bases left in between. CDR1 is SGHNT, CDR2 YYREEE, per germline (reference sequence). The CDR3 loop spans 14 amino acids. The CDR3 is CASSPPWGDTEAFF. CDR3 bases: TGTGCCAGCAGCCCGCCATGGGGGGACACTGAAGCTTTCTTT.

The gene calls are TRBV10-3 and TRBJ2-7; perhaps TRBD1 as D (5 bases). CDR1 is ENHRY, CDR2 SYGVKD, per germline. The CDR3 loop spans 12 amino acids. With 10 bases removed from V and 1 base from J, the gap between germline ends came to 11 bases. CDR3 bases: TGTGCCACTGCGGACAAATCCTACGAGCAGTACTTC. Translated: CATADKSYEQYF.

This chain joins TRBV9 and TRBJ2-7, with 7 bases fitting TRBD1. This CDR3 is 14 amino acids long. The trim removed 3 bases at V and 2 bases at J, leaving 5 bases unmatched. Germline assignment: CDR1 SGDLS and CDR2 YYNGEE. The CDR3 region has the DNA TGTGCCAGCAGCGCCCGGGACAGTCCCTACGAGCAGTACTTC. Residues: CASSARDSPYEQYF.

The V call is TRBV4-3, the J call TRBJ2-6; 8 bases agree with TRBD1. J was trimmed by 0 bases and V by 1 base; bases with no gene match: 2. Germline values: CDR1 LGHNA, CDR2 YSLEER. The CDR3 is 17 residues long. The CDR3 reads CASSQVTGGSGANVLTF. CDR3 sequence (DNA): TGCGCCAGCAGCCAAGTTACAGGGGGCTCTGGGGCCAACGTCCTGACTTTC.

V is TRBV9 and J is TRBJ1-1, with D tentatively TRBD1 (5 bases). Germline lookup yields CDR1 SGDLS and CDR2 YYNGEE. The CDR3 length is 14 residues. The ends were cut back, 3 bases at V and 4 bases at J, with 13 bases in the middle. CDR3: CASSAGPEGTEAFF. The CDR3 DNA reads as TGTGCCAGCAGCGCGGGACCGGAGGGCACTGAAGCTTTCTTT.

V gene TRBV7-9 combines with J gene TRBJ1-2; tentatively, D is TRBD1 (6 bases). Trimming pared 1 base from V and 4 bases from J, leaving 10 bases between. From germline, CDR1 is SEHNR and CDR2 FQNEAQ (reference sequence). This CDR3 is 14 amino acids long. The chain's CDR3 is CASSLGGTPYGYTF. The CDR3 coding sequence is TGTGCCAGCAGCTTAGGGGGGACACCCTATGGCTACACCTTC.

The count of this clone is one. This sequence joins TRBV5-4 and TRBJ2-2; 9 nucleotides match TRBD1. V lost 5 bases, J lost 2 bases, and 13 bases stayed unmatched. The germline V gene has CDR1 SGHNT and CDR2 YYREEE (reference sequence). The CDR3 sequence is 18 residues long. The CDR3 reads CASSSIPGQGVNTGELFF. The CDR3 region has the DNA TGTGCCAGCAGTTCGATACCGGGACAGGGAGTTAACACCGGGGAGCTGTTTTTT.

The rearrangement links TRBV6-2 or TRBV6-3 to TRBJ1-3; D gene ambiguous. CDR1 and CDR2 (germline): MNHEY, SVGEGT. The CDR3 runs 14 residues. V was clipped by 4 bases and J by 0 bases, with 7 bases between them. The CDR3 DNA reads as TGTGCCAGCAGTTTCGAGGTCTCTGGAAACACCATATATTTT. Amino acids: CASSFEVSGNTIYF.

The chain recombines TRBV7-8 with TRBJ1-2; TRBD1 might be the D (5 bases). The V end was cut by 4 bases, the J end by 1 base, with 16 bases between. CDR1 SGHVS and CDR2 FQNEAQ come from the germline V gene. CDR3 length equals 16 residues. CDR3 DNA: TGTGCCAGCAGCTCCCCCGGACACCAAGATAACTATGGCTACACCTTC. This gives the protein CASSSPGHQDNYGYTF.

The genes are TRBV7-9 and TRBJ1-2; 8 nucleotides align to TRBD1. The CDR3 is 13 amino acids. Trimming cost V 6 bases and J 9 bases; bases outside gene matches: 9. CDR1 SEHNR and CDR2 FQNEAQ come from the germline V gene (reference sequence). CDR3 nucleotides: TGTGCCAGCAGTGAGGGGGACAGGTTCAGCTACACCTTC. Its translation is CASSEGDRFSYTF.

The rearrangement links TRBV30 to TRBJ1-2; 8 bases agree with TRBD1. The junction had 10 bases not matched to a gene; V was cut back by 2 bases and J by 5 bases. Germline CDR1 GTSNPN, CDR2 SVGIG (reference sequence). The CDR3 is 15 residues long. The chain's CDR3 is CAWSPPRTGWYGYTF. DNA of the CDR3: TGTGCCTGGAGTCCACCCCGGACAGGGTGGTATGGCTACACCTTC.

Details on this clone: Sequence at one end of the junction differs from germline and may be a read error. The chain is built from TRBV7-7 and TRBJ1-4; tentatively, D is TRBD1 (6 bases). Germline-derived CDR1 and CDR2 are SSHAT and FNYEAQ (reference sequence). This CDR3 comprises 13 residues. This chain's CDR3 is CASSQQGSEKLFF. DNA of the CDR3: TGTGCTAGCAGTCAACAGGGCTCTGAAAAACTGTTTTTT.

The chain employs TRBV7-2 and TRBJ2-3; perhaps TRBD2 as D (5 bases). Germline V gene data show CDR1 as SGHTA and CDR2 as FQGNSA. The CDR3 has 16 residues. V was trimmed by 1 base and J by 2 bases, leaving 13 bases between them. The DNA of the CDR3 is TGTGCCAGCAGCTTAGTTGGCGGGTACTACACAGATACGCAGTATTTT. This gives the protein CASSLVGGYYTDTQYF.

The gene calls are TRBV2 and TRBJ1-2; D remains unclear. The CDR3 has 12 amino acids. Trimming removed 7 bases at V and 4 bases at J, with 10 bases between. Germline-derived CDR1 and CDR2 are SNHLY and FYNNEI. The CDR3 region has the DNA TGTGCCAGCACCGAAGAACTCTATGGCTACACCTTC. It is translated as CASTEELYGYTF.

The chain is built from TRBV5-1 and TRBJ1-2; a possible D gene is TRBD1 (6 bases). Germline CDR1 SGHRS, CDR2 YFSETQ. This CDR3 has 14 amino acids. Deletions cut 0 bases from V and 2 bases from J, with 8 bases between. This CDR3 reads CASSLDRENYGYTF. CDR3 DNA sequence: TGCGCCAGCAGCTTGGACAGGGAAAACTATGGCTACACCTTC.

CDR3 coding DNA: TGTGCCAGTAGTATAAATCCGGTGACTTACAATGAGCAGTTCTTC. It translates to CASSINPVTYNEQFF. V usage is TRBV19 and J usage is TRBJ2-1; D remains ambiguous. Germline CDR1 reads LNHDA; CDR2 reads SQIVND (reference sequence). The CDR3 extends over 15 amino acids. Trimming removed 2 bases from V and 4 bases from J, with 12 bases in between.

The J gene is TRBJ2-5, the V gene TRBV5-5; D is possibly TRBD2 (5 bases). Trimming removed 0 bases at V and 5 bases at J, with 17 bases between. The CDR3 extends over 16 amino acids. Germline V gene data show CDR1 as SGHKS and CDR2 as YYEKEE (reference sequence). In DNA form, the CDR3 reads TGTGCCAGCAGCTTGGAAGTGACGGAGGTTTGGGAGACCCAGTACTTC. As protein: CASSLEVTEVWETQYF.

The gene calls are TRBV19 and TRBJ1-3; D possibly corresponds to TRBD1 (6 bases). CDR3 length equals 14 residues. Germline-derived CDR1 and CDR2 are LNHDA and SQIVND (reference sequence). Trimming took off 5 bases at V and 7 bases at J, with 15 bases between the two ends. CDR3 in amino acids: CASSVTGSANTIYF. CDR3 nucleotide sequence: TGTGCCAGTAGTGTAACAGGGTCGGCGAACACCATATATTTT.

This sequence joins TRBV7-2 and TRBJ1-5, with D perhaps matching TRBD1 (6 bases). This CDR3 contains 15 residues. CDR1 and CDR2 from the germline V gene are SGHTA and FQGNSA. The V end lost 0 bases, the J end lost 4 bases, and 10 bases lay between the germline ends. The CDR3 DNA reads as TGTGCCAGCAGCTTAGCGGGGGGGCCAAATCAGCCCCAGCATTTT. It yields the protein CASSLAGGPNQPQHF.

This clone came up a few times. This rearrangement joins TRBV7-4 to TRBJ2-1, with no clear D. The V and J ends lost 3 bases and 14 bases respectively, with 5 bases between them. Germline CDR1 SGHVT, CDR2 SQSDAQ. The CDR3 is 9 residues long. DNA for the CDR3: TGTGCCAGCAGCTTCCCGGAGTTCTTC. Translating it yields CASSFPEFF.

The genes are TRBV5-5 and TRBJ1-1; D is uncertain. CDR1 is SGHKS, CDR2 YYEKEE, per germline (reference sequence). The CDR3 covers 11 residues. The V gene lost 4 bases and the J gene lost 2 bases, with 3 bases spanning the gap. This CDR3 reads CASSTNTEAFF. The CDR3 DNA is TGTGCCAGCAGCACAAACACTGAAGCTTTCTTT.

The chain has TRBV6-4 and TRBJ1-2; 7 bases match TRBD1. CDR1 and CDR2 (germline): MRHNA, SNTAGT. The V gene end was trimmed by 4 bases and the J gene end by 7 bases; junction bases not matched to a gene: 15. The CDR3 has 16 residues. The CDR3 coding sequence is TGTGCCAGCAGTGCATTCGCCCTCGCAGGGGGAATTGGCTACACCTTC. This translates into CASSAFALAGGIGYTF.

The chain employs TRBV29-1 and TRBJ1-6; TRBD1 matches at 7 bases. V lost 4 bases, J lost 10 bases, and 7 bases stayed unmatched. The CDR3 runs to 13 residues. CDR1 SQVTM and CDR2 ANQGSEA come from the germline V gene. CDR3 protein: CSVGPSGGSPLHF. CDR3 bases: TGCAGCGTTGGCCCCTCAGGGGGATCACCCCTCCACTTT.

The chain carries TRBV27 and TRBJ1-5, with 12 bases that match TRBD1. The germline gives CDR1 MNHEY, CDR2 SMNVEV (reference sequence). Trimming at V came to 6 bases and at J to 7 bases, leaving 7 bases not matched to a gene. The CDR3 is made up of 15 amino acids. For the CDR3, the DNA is TGTGCCAGCAGAGGGACAGGGGGCGCCGGCCAGCCCCAGCATTTT. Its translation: CASRGTGGAGQPQHF.

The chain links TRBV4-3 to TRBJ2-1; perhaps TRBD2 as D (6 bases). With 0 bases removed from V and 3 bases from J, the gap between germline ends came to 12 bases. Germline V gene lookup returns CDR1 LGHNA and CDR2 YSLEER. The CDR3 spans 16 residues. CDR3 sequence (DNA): TGCGCCAGCAGCCAAGAGGGGGGTACGAACTACAATGAGCAGTTCTTC. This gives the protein CASSQEGGTNYNEQFF.

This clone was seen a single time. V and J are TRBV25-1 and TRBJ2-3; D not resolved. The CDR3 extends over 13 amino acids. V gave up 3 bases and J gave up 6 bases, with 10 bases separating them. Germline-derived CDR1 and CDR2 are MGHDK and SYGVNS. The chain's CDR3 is CASSDPTGDTQYF. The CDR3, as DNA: TGTGCCAGCAGTGACCCCACCGGGGATACGCAGTATTTT.

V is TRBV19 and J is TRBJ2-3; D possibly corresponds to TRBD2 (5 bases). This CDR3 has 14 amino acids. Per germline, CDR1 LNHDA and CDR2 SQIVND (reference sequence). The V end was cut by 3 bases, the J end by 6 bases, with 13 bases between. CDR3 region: CASSIGETADTQYF. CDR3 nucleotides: TGTGCCAGTAGTATTGGGGAGACGGCGGATACGCAGTATTTT.